Sequencing of this T cell receptor beta chain was carried out in a study of cytomegalovirus exposure and HLA in healthy donors. A multiplex PCR was run with 60 Vbeta primers and 13 Jbeta primers. Generated by immunoSEQ multiplex PCR, the TCRdb table keeps only in-frame clones and is missing some. The table records 70,000 to 95,000 clones, 76% of them present only once. The sample was PBMCs. This sequence was found in a man aged 25-45 years in good health and CMV-seropositive.

CDR3 region: CASSPLLSDTQYF. CDR3 DNA: TGTGCCAGCAGCCCCCTCCTTAGCGATACGCAGTATTTT. The chain employs TRBV9 and TRBJ2-3; no definite D call. The CDR3 is 13 residues long. V was pared by 4 bases and J by 6 bases, with 12 bases between. The V gene's germline CDR1 is SGDLS and CDR2 YYNGEE.